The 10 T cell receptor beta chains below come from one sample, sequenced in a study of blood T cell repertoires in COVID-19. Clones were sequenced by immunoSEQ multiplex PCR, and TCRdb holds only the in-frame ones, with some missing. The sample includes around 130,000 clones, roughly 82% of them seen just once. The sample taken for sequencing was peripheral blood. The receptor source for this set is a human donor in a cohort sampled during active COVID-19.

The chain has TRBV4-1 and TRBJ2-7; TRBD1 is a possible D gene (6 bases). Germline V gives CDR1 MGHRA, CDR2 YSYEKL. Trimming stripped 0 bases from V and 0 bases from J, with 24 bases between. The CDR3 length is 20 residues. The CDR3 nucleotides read TGCGCCAGCAGCCAAGACCCCACAAGACCTGTCGACAGGAGCTCCTACGAGCAGTACTTC. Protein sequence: CASSQDPTRPVDRSSYEQYF.

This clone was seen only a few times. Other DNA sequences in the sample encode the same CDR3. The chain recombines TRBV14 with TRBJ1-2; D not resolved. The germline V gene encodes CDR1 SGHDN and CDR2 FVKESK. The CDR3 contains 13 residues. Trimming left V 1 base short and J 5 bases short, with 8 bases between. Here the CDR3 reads CASSQGRGYGYTF. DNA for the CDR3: TGTGCCAGCAGCCAAGGAAGAGGGTATGGCTACACCTTC. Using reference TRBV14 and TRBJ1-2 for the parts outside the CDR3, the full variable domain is EAGVTQFPSHSVIEKGQTVTLRCDPISGHDNLYWYRRVMGKEIKFLLHFVKESKQDESGMPNNRFLAERTGGTYSTLKVQPAELEDSGVYFCASSQGRGYGYTFGSGTRLTVV.

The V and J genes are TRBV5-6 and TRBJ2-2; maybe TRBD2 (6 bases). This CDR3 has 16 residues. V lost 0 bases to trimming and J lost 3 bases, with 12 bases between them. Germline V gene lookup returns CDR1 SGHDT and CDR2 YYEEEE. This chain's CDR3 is CASSLAEEGYTGELFF. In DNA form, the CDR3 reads TGTGCCAGCAGCTTGGCTGAGGAGGGGTACACCGGGGAGCTGTTTTTT.

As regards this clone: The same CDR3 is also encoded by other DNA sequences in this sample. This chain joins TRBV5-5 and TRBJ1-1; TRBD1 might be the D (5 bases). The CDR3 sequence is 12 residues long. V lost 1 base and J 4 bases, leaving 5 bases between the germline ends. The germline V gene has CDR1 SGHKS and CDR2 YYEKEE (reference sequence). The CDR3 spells CASSLTGTEAFF. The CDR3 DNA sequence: TGTGCCAGCAGCTTGACAGGCACTGAAGCTTTCTTT.

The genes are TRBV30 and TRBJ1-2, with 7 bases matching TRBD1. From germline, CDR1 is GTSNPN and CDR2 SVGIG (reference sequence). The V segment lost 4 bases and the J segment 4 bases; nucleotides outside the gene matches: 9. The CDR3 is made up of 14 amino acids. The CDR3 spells CAWTVTGPCYGYTF. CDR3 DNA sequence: TGTGCCTGGACTGTGACAGGGCCCTGCTATGGCTACACCTTC.

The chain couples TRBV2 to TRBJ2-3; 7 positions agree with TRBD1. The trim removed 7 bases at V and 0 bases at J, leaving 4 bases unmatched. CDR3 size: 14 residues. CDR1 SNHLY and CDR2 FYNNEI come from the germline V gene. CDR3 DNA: TGTGCCAGCACCCAGGGGGACAGCACAGATACGCAGTATTTT. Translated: CASTQGDSTDTQYF.

This CDR3 reads CASSSQTGVTEAFF. The DNA of the CDR3 is TGTGCCAGCAGCTCCCAGACAGGGGTCACTGAAGCTTTCTTT. The chain has TRBV11-2 and TRBJ1-1; 8 bases map to TRBD1. In germline, CDR1 is SGHAT, CDR2 FQNNGV. This CDR3 is built from 14 residues. The V gene end was trimmed by 4 bases and the J gene end by 4 bases; junction bases not matched to a gene: 5.

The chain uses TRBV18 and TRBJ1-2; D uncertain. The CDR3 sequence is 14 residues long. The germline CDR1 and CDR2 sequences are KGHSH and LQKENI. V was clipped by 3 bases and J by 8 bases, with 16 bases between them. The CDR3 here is CASSPDLSAGGYTF. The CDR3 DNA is TGTGCCAGCTCACCCGACTTGAGCGCCGGGGGCTACACCTTC.

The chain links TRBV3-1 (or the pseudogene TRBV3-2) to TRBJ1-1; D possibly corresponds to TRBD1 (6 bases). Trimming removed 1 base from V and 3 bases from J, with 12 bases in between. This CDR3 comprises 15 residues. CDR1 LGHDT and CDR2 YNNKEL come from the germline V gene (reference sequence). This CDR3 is CASSQGRTAYTEAFF. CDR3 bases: TGTGCCAGCAGCCAAGGCCGGACAGCCTACACTGAAGCTTTCTTT.

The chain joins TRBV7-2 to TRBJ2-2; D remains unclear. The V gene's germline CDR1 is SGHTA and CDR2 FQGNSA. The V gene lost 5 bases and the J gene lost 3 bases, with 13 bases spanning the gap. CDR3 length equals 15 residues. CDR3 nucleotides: TGTGCCAGCAGCCGCCAGTCAGCGTACACCGGGGAGCTGTTTTTT. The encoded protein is CASSRQSAYTGELFF.